This T cell receptor (beta chain) was recorded in a study of T cell responses to AZD1222 COVID-19 vaccine. Study results and limitations: The study sampled repertoires only after the peak T cell response. The study reported that nearly half of spike-specific TCRs target unmutated variant regions.

The table lists this clone with a few counts. Its antigen is unidentified. The method was immunoSEQ multiplex PCR; TCRdb's version includes in-frame clones alone and lacks a portion of them. The data contain 75,000 to 95,000 clones, roughly 90% of them singletons. The receptor was isolated from an adult in good health. Specimen: peripheral blood, collected on day 0 of AZD1222 vaccination.

This chain's CDR3 is CASSLVATTGTGELFF. The CDR3 DNA reads TGTGCCAGCAGCTTAGTTGCCACCACGGGCACCGGGGAGCTGTTTTTT. The rearrangement links TRBV7-2 to TRBJ2-2; D is uncertain. The length of the CDR3 is 16 residues. Germline V gene lookup returns CDR1 SGHTA and CDR2 FQGNSA. The V and J ends lost 1 base and 4 bases respectively, with 13 bases between them. The variable domain in full, with the rest retrieved from reference TRBV7-2 and TRBJ2-2, is GAGVSQSPSNKVTEKGKDVELRCDPISGHTALYWYRQSLGQGLEFLIYFQGNSAPDKSGLPSDRFSAERTGGSVSTLTIQRTQQEDSAVYLCASSLVATTGTGELFFGEGSRLTVL.